Shown below are 23 T cell receptor beta chains from a single sample sequenced in a study of T cell repertoires in cytomegalovirus infection. TCRdb fed the reads into MiXCR, producing one record per CDR3 protein. The repertoire holds 490,000 or so distinct CDR3 sequences, with approximately 10% as singletons. Material for sequencing was PBMCs. These TCRs come from a human donor in good health (CMV status not recorded). Some clones in this sample may be carry-over from other donors' samples.

The sample holds many counts of this clonotype. In DNA form, the CDR3 reads TGTGCCAGCAGCTTTAGTACAGGGAAGTCCAATGAGCAGTTCTTC. Protein product: CASSFSTGKSNEQFF. V is TRBV5-6 and J is TRBJ2-1; D possibly corresponds to TRBD1 (6 bases). CDR1 and CDR2 (germline): SGHDT, YYEEEE. Trimming left V 2 bases short and J 6 bases short, with 15 bases between. There are 15 residues in the CDR3.

This clonotype was detected ten times or more. The chain employs TRBV7-2 and TRBJ2-1, with unresolved D. The ends were cut back, 0 bases at V and 13 bases at J, with 7 bases in the middle. The germline CDR1 and CDR2 sequences are SGHTA and FQGNSA. The CDR3 runs to 11 residues. In DNA form, the CDR3 reads TGTGCCAGCAGCTTAGCGGCCGCCCAGTTCTTC. Its translation is CASSLAAAQFF.

There are many counts of this clonotype. This chain joins TRBV23-1 and TRBJ2-2; D possibly corresponds to TRBD1 (5 bases). TRBV23-1 is given ORF status, its function remaining uncertain. There are 16 residues in the CDR3. Trimming stripped 0 bases from V and 5 bases from J, with 13 bases between. This chain's CDR3 is CASSQSRAKGTGELFF. Written as DNA, the CDR3 is TGCGCCAGCAGTCAATCCAGGGCTAAAGGGACCGGGGAGCTGTTTTTT.

This clonotype has more than one count but fewer than ten. This chain connects TRBV7-9 to TRBJ2-5; D may be TRBD1 or TRBD2 (7 bases each). The V gene's germline CDR1 is SEHNR and CDR2 FQNEAQ (reference sequence). The CDR3 contains 14 residues. The ends were cut back, 6 bases at V and 5 bases at J, with 16 bases in the middle. The CDR3 bases are TGTGCCAGCAGATCCCAGCAGGGGGGGGAGACCCAGTACTTC. Amino acid sequence: CASRSQQGGETQYF.

This clonotype was picked up many times. The chain links TRBV24-1 to TRBJ2-1, with TRBD2 identical over 8 bases. Germline CDR1 and CDR2: KGHDR and SFDVKD. Losses at the gene ends were 9 bases for V and 9 bases for J; bases not matched to a gene: 12. The CDR3 covers 14 residues. CDR3 nucleotides: TGTGCCACCGGTAGCGGGGATCCCCCCCCTGAGCAGTTCTTC. Amino acid sequence: CATGSGDPPPEQFF.

There are many counts of this clonotype. The J gene is TRBJ1-5, the V gene TRBV2, with D unresolved. Germline CDR1 SNHLY, CDR2 FYNNEI. V gave up 2 bases and J gave up 12 bases, with 14 bases separating them. This CDR3 is 13 amino acids long. The CDR3 sequence is CASSENFPPLQHF. In nucleotides, the CDR3 is TGTGCCAGCAGTGAAAACTTTCCCCCCCTCCAGCATTTT.

This clonotype was counted at least ten times. V is TRBV11-2 and J is TRBJ2-2; the match to TRBD2 covers 7 bases. This CDR3 has 17 residues. Per germline, CDR1 SGHAT and CDR2 FQNNGV. V was pared by 1 base and J by 4 bases, with 9 bases of the junction left unmatched. CDR3 in amino acids: CASSLGALTGGTGELFF. As DNA, the CDR3 is TGTGCCAGCAGCTTAGGCGCCCTAACGGGAGGCACCGGGGAGCTGTTTTTT.

This clonotype appeared a few times. V usage is TRBV20-1 and J usage is TRBJ2-3, with TRBD2 identical over 8 bases. CDR1 and CDR2 from the germline V gene are DFQATT and SNEGSKA (reference sequence). V trimming: 3 bases; J trimming: 5 bases; junction bases outside the gene matches: 16. The CDR3 covers 17 residues. CDR3 DNA: TGCAGTGCTAGCCCCTCTATTAGCAGCGGGAGAAGAGATACGCAGTATTTT. It encodes CSASPSISSGRRDTQYF.

This clonotype was observed a handful of times. This sequence joins TRBV20-1 and TRBJ2-3, with D tentatively TRBD1 (5 bases). The CDR3 contains 14 residues. V lost 0 bases and J lost 1, with 8 bases in between. From germline, CDR1 is DFQATT and CDR2 SNEGSKA (reference sequence). The CDR3 here is CSARDARGTDTQYF. CDR3 nucleotide sequence: TGCAGTGCTAGAGACGCCAGGGGCACAGATACGCAGTATTTT.

This clonotype occurred many times. The chain couples TRBV30 to TRBJ1-1; D possibly corresponds to TRBD1 (6 bases). V lost 5 bases and J 4 bases, leaving 11 bases between the germline ends. The CDR3 contains 12 residues. From germline, CDR1 is GTSNPN and CDR2 SVGIG (reference sequence). CDR3 bases: TGTGCCTGGGCTACAGGGATCACTGAAGCTTTCTTT. Translated: CAWATGITEAFF.

In its sample, this clonotype was seen many times. The chain couples TRBV7-2 to TRBJ2-7; the match to TRBD2 covers 14 bases. V was clipped by 5 bases and J by 4 bases; unmatched bases: 4. The CDR3 sequence is 15 residues long. The V gene's germline CDR1 is SGHTA and CDR2 FQGNSA. CDR3 region: CASSGGTSGSYEQYF. The DNA for the CDR3 is TGTGCCAGCAGCGGCGGGACTAGCGGGAGTTACGAGCAGTACTTC.

Ten or more counts support this clonotype. The rearrangement links TRBV11-2 to TRBJ1-1; possibly TRBD1 for D (5 bases). Germline V gives CDR1 SGHAT, CDR2 FQNNGV. The CDR3 consists of 19 residues. V gave up 4 bases and J gave up 5 bases, with 29 bases separating them. This CDR3 reads CASSSVRAAPGGIRTEAFF. The CDR3, as DNA: TGTGCCAGCAGCTCCGTAAGGGCAGCCCCCGGGGGTATTAGGACTGAAGCTTTCTTT.

This clonotype has ten or more counts. The chain couples TRBV19 to TRBJ1-3; D gene ambiguous. Germline V gene lookup returns CDR1 LNHDA and CDR2 SQIVND (reference sequence). There are 13 residues in the CDR3. Trimming took off 7 bases at V and 0 bases at J, with 7 bases between the two ends. The CDR3 spells CASKLSSGNTIYF. CDR3 DNA: TGTGCCAGTAAACTCAGCTCTGGAAACACCATATATTTT.

This clonotype occurred many times. This chain links TRBV7-3 with TRBJ2-3, with a possible D match to TRBD2 (7 bases). There are 18 residues in the CDR3. The germline gives CDR1 SGHTA, CDR2 FQGTGA. The V and J ends lost 3 bases and 0 bases respectively, with 19 bases between them. CDR3 sequence reads: CASSFYPFAGASTDTQYF. CDR3 sequence (DNA): TGTGCCAGCAGCTTTTACCCTTTTGCGGGGGCTAGCACAGATACGCAGTATTTT.

This clonotype was recorded many times. V is TRBV19 and J is TRBJ2-3, with D perhaps given as TRBD1 or TRBD2 (5 bases each). The CDR3 runs to 19 residues. With 6 bases removed from V and 2 bases from J, the gap between germline ends came to 27 bases. Germline V gives CDR1 LNHDA, CDR2 SQIVND (reference sequence). The CDR3 coding sequence is TGTGCCAGTAGACCTATCTTGAAGGGACGAGGGGTGTCCACAGATACGCAGTATTTT. Translated: CASRPILKGRGVSTDTQYF.

This clonotype was seen ten or more times. The genes are TRBV19 and TRBJ2-3; D is unclear. The germline CDR1 and CDR2 sequences are LNHDA and SQIVND (reference sequence). V lost 4 bases and J 3 bases, leaving 17 bases between the germline ends. The CDR3 spans 16 residues. CDR3: CASSSPVGRSTDTQYF. As DNA, the CDR3 is TGTGCCAGTAGTAGCCCCGTAGGCAGGAGTACAGATACGCAGTATTTT. The variable domain in full, with the rest retrieved from reference TRBV19 and TRBJ2-3, is DGGITQSPKYLFRKEGQNVTLSCEQNLNHDAMYWYRQDPGQGLRLIYYSQIVNDFQKGDIAEGYSVSREKKESFPLTVTSAQKNPTAFYLCASSSPVGRSTDTQYFGPGTRLTVL.

This clonotype was counted many times. The CDR3, as DNA: TGTGCCAGCAGTTTTGCCTTCTCCGGGCAGTTCTTC. Translating it yields CASSFAFSGQFF. The chain is built from TRBV12-3 or TRBV12-4 and TRBJ2-1; D unclear. Trimming left V 3 bases short and J 12 bases short, with 12 bases between. The CDR3 is made up of 12 amino acids.

The chain has TRBV2 and TRBJ1-2; TRBD1 agrees at 7 bases. CDR1 and CDR2 (germline): SNHLY, FYNNEI. The CDR3 length is 16 residues. The J segment lost 4 bases and the V segment lost 6 bases, leaving 14 bases of the junction unmatched. In nucleotides, the CDR3 is TGTGCCAGCAGGGCCAGTAGGGCAGGGGGTTCCTATGGCTACACCTTC. This codes for CASRASRAGGSYGYTF.

The sample holds many counts of this clonotype. This chain links TRBV11-2 with TRBJ1-2, with D possibly being TRBD1 (5 bases). Germline V gene data show CDR1 as SGHAT and CDR2 as FQNNGV. V was shortened by 0 bases and J by 4 bases, with 6 bases between the two germline ends. This CDR3 has 13 residues. In DNA form, the CDR3 reads TGTGCCAGCAGCTTAGACGACAGCTATGGCTACACCTTC. This codes for CASSLDDSYGYTF.

In this sample, this clonotype turned up a few times. V gene TRBV20-1 combines with J gene TRBJ2-3; D is ambiguous. Trimming left V 3 bases short and J 0 bases short, with 10 bases between. CDR3 length: 14 amino acids. Germline CDR1 and CDR2: DFQATT and SNEGSKA (reference sequence). This CDR3 reads CSASDGASTDTQYF. CDR3 DNA: TGCAGTGCTAGTGACGGAGCTAGCACAGATACGCAGTATTTT.

This clonotype appeared many times. The chain carries TRBV3-1 and TRBJ2-1; 9 bases agree with TRBD2. Trimming removed 3 bases from V and 5 bases from J; junction bases left unmatched: 5. The germline V gene has CDR1 LGHDT and CDR2 YNNKEL (reference sequence). This CDR3 has 15 amino acids. DNA of the CDR3: TGTGCCAGCAGCCAGATGGGACTAGCAGACAATGAGCAGTTCTTC. Its translation: CASSQMGLADNEQFF.

The chain is built from TRBV5-4 and TRBJ2-3, with 8 bases aligning to TRBD2. The CDR3 extends over 15 amino acids. V shed 0 bases and J 6 bases; nucleotides not matched to a gene: 6. Germline-derived CDR1 and CDR2 are SGHNT and YYREEE (reference sequence). CDR3 loop: CASSLGRGVRDTQYF. In nucleotides, the CDR3 is TGTGCCAGCAGCTTGGGGCGGGGGGTCCGGGATACGCAGTATTTT.

This clonotype was seen a few times. The chain employs TRBV9 and TRBJ2-2; D gene uncertain. The CDR3 is 16 amino acids. Germline V gene data show CDR1 as SGDLS and CDR2 as YYNGEE. The ends were cut back, 2 bases at V and 0 bases at J, with 11 bases in the middle. CDR3 protein: CASSVTAHANTGELFF. In DNA, the CDR3 is TGTGCCAGCAGCGTGACCGCCCATGCGAACACCGGGGAGCTGTTTTTT.